This T cell receptor (beta chain) is from a study of blood T cell repertoires in COVID-19 (dated by TCRdb to the early 2020s). For the study in its entirety: Samples from collaborators originated in the United States, Italy and Spain and spanned both the acute and convalescent phases of COVID-19. A freely available public database, intended as a resource for researchers studying the immune response to SARS-CoV-2, is where the repertoires were released. Where available, HLA class I and class II types were taken from metadata supplied by the sample provider and were not determined by assay-based typing. Samples came from the ongoing ImmuneRACE study (first 160 participants) plus 1,254 subjects from 6 global collaborators. Subjects who had been exposed to COVID-19, were actively infected with it, or had recovered from it provided the deeply sampled blood TCRbeta repertoires that made up the dataset. The sample metadata nearly always contained a de-identified subject ID, COVID-19 status, age in years and sex. The material from the prospective study consisted of cDNA or gDNA derived from T cells, B-cell-depleted T cells, or PBMCs. Paper-wide results and their limitations: The amount of clinical and demographic metadata varied by source and participant and was provided uncurated.

Note on this clone: No cognate antigen has been identified for it. There are no base qualities to consult, and no much larger clone falls within one base.

TCRbeta CDR3 regions were amplified from genomic DNA using the immunoSEQ Assay, a bias-controlled multiplex PCR. The paper's processing steps were these. The number of nucleated cells in each sample was estimated from the amplification of reference gene primers within the assay. Sequence reads were collapsed and filtered to measure the absolute abundance of every unique TCRbeta CDR3 rearrangement. For each sample, productive Simpson clonality was calculated as the square root of Simpson's diversity index over productive rearrangements. TCRdb re-hosts the immuneACCESS table, in-frame sequences only. Its copies lack some clones; in the studies checked, an unresolved V gene accounts for under half of them, and the cause for the rest is not known. The D gene and trimming were derived from the DNA, and the V and J assignments and clone size from that table. For this sample there are a few hundred thousand clones; 80% to 90% appear just once. The ten largest clonotypes hold under 5.5% of the sample.

The trim is 6 bases for V and 4 bases for J, with a gap of 15 bases between the germline ends. According to the germline V gene, CDR1 reads MDHEN and CDR2 reads SYDVKM. From its cysteine to its phenylalanine, the CDR3 spans 14 amino acids. Only CDR3 DNA is held: 42 bases, read in frame from base 1. Collaborating institutions collected whole blood in K2EDTA tubes following their own protocols. For TCRbeta analysis, collaborators shipped samples as frozen whole blood, isolated PBMCs, or DNA extracted from either of those sample types. Material for sequencing was peripheral blood. In this chain, TRBV28 is recombined with TRBJ1-1, with TRBD1 as a weak D call on 6 bases. The clonotype was recovered from a man aged 60 to 69 with acute or convalescent COVID-19. The DNA sequence is given as TGTGCCAGCAGCCCTACAGGGTTTTCCACTGAAGCTTTCTTT. This codes for CASSPTGFSTEAFF. This CDR3, with the reference TRBV28 and TRBJ1-1 proteins standing in past its ends, gives the full variable domain DVKVTQSSRYLVKRTGEKVFLECVQDMDHENMFWYRQDPGLGLRLIYFSYDVKMKEKGDIPEGYSVSREKKERFSLILESASTNQTSMYLCASSPTGFSTEAFFGQGTRLTVV.